These 4 T cell receptor beta chains came from one sample sequenced in a study of control samples from healthy donors and cancer patients. This table comes from immunoSEQ multiplex PCR, and its TCRdb copy is limited to in-frame clones, with some not included. This table holds approximately 150,000 clones, about 95% found once. The sample was PBMCs. The receptors were gathered from a man aged 55-75 years with colorectal cancer.

The genes are TRBV4-2 and TRBJ1-1; D not resolved. V was pared by 0 bases and J by 0 bases, with 8 bases between. Germline V gene data show CDR1 as LGHNA and CDR2 as YNFKEQ. This CDR3 spans 15 amino acids. Here the CDR3 DNA reads TGTGCCAGCAGCCAAGATCGGGCAATGAACACTGAAGCTTTCTTT. Translation: CASSQDRAMNTEAFF.

The V call is TRBV30, the J call TRBJ2-3; 9 bases line up with TRBD1. V was clipped by 5 bases and J by 5 bases; unmatched bases: 5. This CDR3 has 13 residues. CDR1 is GTSNPN and CDR2 is SVGIG in the germline V gene (reference sequence). CDR3 residues: CAWGTGSGDTQYF. The CDR3 DNA follows: TGTGCCTGGGGGACAGGGTCAGGAGATACGCAGTATTTT.

This clone was recorded only once. The CDR3 bases are TGTGCCAGCCGGGTGGGGCTCCAAGAGACCCAGTACTTC. Its translation is CASRVGLQETQYF. This chain uses TRBV2 with TRBJ2-5, with D perhaps matching TRBD1 (5 bases). This CDR3 has 13 amino acids. Per the germline V gene, CDR1 is SNHLY and CDR2 is FYNNEI. Trimming shortened V by 8 bases and J by 1 base, and 11 bases separated the two germline ends.

The chain couples TRBV5-1 to TRBJ2-7, with 13 bases matching TRBD2. The ends lost 4 bases at V and 4 bases at J; junction bases unmatched: 5. CDR1 is SGHRS and CDR2 is YFSETQ in the germline V gene. The CDR3 sequence is 15 residues long. In DNA form, the CDR3 reads TGCGCCAGCAGCCCATGGACTAGCGGGGGTTACGAGCAGTACTTC. This gives the protein CASSPWTSGGYEQYF. Full variable domain (outside the CDR3, taken from reference TRBV5-1 and TRBJ2-7): KAGVTQTPRYLIKTRGQQVTLSCSPISGHRSVSWYQQTPGQGLQFLFEYFSETQRNKGNFPGRFSGRQFSNSRSEMNVSTLELGDSALYLCASSPWTSGGYEQYFGPGTRLTVT.